This entry lists 9 T cell receptor beta chains sequenced from one sample in a study of blood T cell repertoires in COVID-19. TCRdb's table, derived via immunoSEQ multiplex PCR, lists solely in-frame clones and lacks some. The sample yields 40,000 or so clones, roughly 87% seen once. Sequencing was performed on peripheral blood. The source is a man aged 55 to 70 with COVID-19, enrolled during active disease.

This clone was observed a handful of times. The V gene is TRBV3-1 (or the pseudogene TRBV3-2), the J gene TRBJ2-3; TRBD2 is a possible D gene (5 bases). The V end lost 5 bases, the J end lost 0 bases, and 15 bases lay between the germline ends. Per the germline V gene, CDR1 is LGHDT and CDR2 is YNNKEL (reference sequence). The CDR3 covers 16 residues. The CDR3 region has the DNA TGTGCCAGCAGCAAACTGGGGAGCCCTAGCACAGATACGCAGTATTTT. It yields the protein CASSKLGSPSTDTQYF.

The chain has TRBV2 and TRBJ2-2; 11 bases are a match to TRBD2. Per the germline V gene, CDR1 is SNHLY and CDR2 is FYNNEI. The CDR3 extends over 15 amino acids. V dropped 4 bases and J dropped 3; count of bases not matched to a gene: 1. The CDR3 nucleotides read TGTGCCAGCAGTGGTAGCGGGAGGGACACCGGGGAGCTGTTTTTT. Protein product: CASSGSGRDTGELFF.

This chain links TRBV30 with TRBJ2-1; TRBD2 agrees at 15 bases. The J segment lost 7 bases and the V segment lost 0 bases, leaving 4 bases of the junction unmatched. CDR3 size: 16 residues. Germline V gene sequence: CDR1 GTSNPN, CDR2 SVGIG (reference sequence). The CDR3 DNA sequence: TGTGCCTGGAGTGTACCCGGGACTAGCGGGAGGAATGAGCAGTTCTTC. It translates to CAWSVPGTSGRNEQFF.

The V gene is TRBV19, the J gene TRBJ2-3; weak D call: TRBD2 (5 bases). The CDR3 is 14 amino acids. Per germline, CDR1 LNHDA and CDR2 SQIVND (reference sequence). V gave up 4 bases and J gave up 4 bases, with 12 bases separating them. In DNA, the CDR3 is TGTGCCAGTAGTAAGTCGCTCGGGGCAGATACGCAGTATTTT. Translating it yields CASSKSLGADTQYF.

The gene calls are TRBV10-3 and TRBJ1-1; 8 bases match TRBD1. Germline CDR1 is ENHRY and CDR2 is SYGVKD. The CDR3 has 15 amino acids. The J segment lost 5 bases and the V segment lost 1 base, leaving 6 bases of the junction unmatched. The CDR3 here is CAISEWQGAATEAFF. For the CDR3, the DNA is TGTGCCATCAGTGAGTGGCAGGGGGCGGCAACTGAAGCTTTCTTT.

This clone was seen a handful of times. CDR3 nucleotides: TGTGCCAGCAGTTTTATGGAGACCCAGTACTTC. It encodes CASSFMETQYF. The chain is built from TRBV27 and TRBJ2-5; D unclear. The CDR3 extends over 11 amino acids. Germline assignment: CDR1 MNHEY and CDR2 SMNVEV (reference sequence). V shed 3 bases and J shed 5 bases, with 4 bases lying between them.

The rearrangement joins TRBV20-1 to TRBJ2-7; D possibly corresponds to TRBD1 (6 bases). CDR3 length: 11 amino acids. Trimming took 8 bases from V and 2 from J, leaving 10 bases between them. Looked up from germline, CDR1 is DFQATT and CDR2 is SNEGSKA (reference sequence). CDR3 loop: CSTGDTYEQYF. The CDR3 nucleotides are TGCAGTACCGGGGACACCTACGAGCAGTACTTC.

V and J are TRBV19 and TRBJ1-4; 9 bases fit TRBD1. CDR1 and CDR2 from the germline V gene are LNHDA and SQIVND (reference sequence). There are 14 residues in the CDR3. V lost 9 bases to trimming and J lost 7 bases; unmatched junction nucleotides: 9. CDR3 amino acids: CASGGQGLSEKLFF. DNA for the CDR3: TGTGCCAGCGGCGGACAGGGGTTGAGTGAAAAACTGTTTTTT.

The V gene is TRBV6-5, the J gene TRBJ1-6; TRBD1 might be the D (5 bases). The CDR3 sequence is 13 residues long. Germline V gives CDR1 MNHEY, CDR2 SVGAGI. V was shortened by 0 bases and J by 11 bases, with 8 bases between the two germline ends. For the CDR3, the DNA is TGTGCCAGCAGTTACTCCGGGGGGGCACCCCTCCACTTT. It codes for CASSYSGGAPLHF.